Following are 31 T cell receptor beta chains from one sample sequenced in a study of shared clonotypes between healthy human individuals. Only CD45RO-negative cells positively selected for CCR7 counted as naive CD8 cells, so terminally differentiated effector memory CD45RA+ cells were excluded. TCRdb's copy holds only in-frame clones and misses some; the assay was immunoSEQ multiplex PCR. Among about 2.1 million clones listed, just under 95% were seen once. Material: naive CD8+ T cells from PBMCs. All receptors come from a man between 18 and 29 years old in good health. Some clones in this sample may be carry-over from other donors' samples.

This clone has a single count. The chain employs TRBV15 and TRBJ2-2; 7 nucleotides line up with TRBD1. The ends lost 4 bases at V and 7 bases at J; junction bases unmatched: 6. Per the germline V gene, CDR1 is LNHNV and CDR2 is YYDKDF (reference sequence). There are 14 residues in the CDR3. The CDR3 reads CATSKGARNGELFF. The DNA for the CDR3 is TGTGCCACCAGCAAGGGGGCGCGGAACGGGGAGCTGTTTTTT.

This clone was picked up a small number of times. The chain carries TRBV11-2 and TRBJ1-2, with a possible D match to TRBD1 (6 bases). This CDR3 has 14 residues. V dropped 1 base and J dropped 2 bases, with 8 bases sitting between them. Looked up from germline, CDR1 is SGHAT and CDR2 is FQNNGV. CDR3 DNA sequence: TGTGCCAGCAGCTTAGGGACAGTGAACTATGGCTACACCTTC. As protein: CASSLGTVNYGYTF.

The chain employs TRBV27 and TRBJ2-2; a weak D match, TRBD1 (5 bases). Trimming pared 7 bases from V and 1 base from J, leaving 16 bases between. There are 16 residues in the CDR3. Germline assignment: CDR1 MNHEY and CDR2 SMNVEV (reference sequence). CDR3: CASTLLGPRNTGELFF. CDR3 DNA sequence: TGTGCCAGCACCCTTCTGGGGCCGCGGAACACCGGGGAGCTGTTTTTT.

The CDR3 coding sequence is TGTGCCAGCAGCTTAAGGTCAGAAAGCTCCTACGAGCAGTACTTC. Its protein product is CASSLRSESSYEQYF. The rearrangement uses TRBV7-8 and TRBJ2-7, with D hard to call. The CDR3 extends over 15 amino acids. V was clipped by 2 bases and J by 0 bases, with 11 bases between them. Germline loops: CDR1 SGHVS, CDR2 FQNEAQ.

On this clone itself: This sample also contains other DNA sequences that code for the same CDR3. The rearrangement joins TRBV27 to TRBJ2-1, with D unclear. The CDR3 loop spans 13 amino acids. V dropped 2 bases and J dropped 3 bases, with 5 bases sitting between them. Germline assignment: CDR1 MNHEY and CDR2 SMNVEV (reference sequence). The CDR3 is CASSLVFYNEQFF. In DNA, the CDR3 is TGTGCCAGCAGTTTAGTGTTCTACAATGAGCAGTTCTTC.

This chain links TRBV7-9 with TRBJ1-1; D may be TRBD1 (6 bases). V gave up 1 base and J gave up 7 bases, with 16 bases separating them. This CDR3 region has 15 residues. The V gene's germline CDR1 is SEHNR and CDR2 FQNEAQ (reference sequence). The CDR3 DNA sequence: TGTGCCAGCAGCTTAGGCCCACAGGGAAGGGTTGAAGCTTTCTTT. Translation gives CASSLGPQGRVEAFF.

CDR3: CASSPGTSFYNEQFF. The CDR3 DNA follows: TGCGCCAGCAGCCCCGGCACTAGCTTTTACAATGAGCAGTTCTTC. The V call is TRBV5-1, the J call TRBJ2-1, with D perhaps TRBD2 (6 bases). The V and J ends lost 4 bases and 4 bases respectively, with 15 bases between them. Germline V gives CDR1 SGHRS, CDR2 YFSETQ. The CDR3 extends over 15 amino acids.

The table lists this clone with a count of one. This rearrangement joins TRBV27 to TRBJ1-2; 8 bases are shared with TRBD1. Germline assignment: CDR1 MNHEY and CDR2 SMNVEV (reference sequence). V lost 2 bases, J lost 10 bases, and 12 bases stayed unmatched. The CDR3 covers 15 residues. CDR3 in amino acids: CASSLGTGSLAVYTF. CDR3 bases: TGTGCCAGCAGTTTAGGGACAGGATCCCTAGCAGTCTACACCTTC.

V is TRBV18 and J is TRBJ2-7, with a possible D match to TRBD2 (6 bases). V was trimmed by 6 bases and J by 0 bases, leaving 21 bases between them. CDR3 size: 17 residues. Germline assignment: CDR1 KGHSH and CDR2 LQKENI. CDR3 loop: CASSAEAGRSFSYEQYF. The CDR3 nucleotides read TGTGCCAGCTCGGCCGAAGCGGGCCGCTCCTTCTCCTACGAGCAGTACTTC.

The CDR3 DNA reads TGTGCCAGCAGCTTAGTCTCGACAGGCTATGGCTACACCTTC. Amino acid sequence: CASSLVSTGYGYTF. The chain combines TRBV7-2 with TRBJ1-2, with D perhaps matching TRBD1 (6 bases). CDR1 is SGHTA, CDR2 FQGNSA, per germline. This CDR3 region has 14 residues. V lost 1 base to trimming and J lost 4 bases, with 10 bases between them.

This clone was seen a handful of times. J is TRBJ1-4 and V is TRBV27; TRBD1 matches at 9 bases. This CDR3 has 16 residues. V dropped 6 bases and J dropped 6; count of bases not matched to a gene: 11. Looked up from germline, CDR1 is MNHEY and CDR2 is SMNVEV (reference sequence). CDR3 region: CASSPTRDRVDEKLFF. The DNA for the CDR3 is TGTGCCAGCAGCCCCACCCGGGACAGGGTCGATGAAAAACTGTTTTTT.

The J gene is TRBJ1-2, the V gene TRBV4-1; TRBD1 is a possible D gene (5 bases). The germline V gene has CDR1 MGHRA and CDR2 YSYEKL. V was pared by 2 bases and J by 4 bases, with 14 bases between. The CDR3 has 15 amino acids. The CDR3 loop is CASSQPTVPGYGYTF. The CDR3 nucleotides read TGCGCCAGCAGCCAACCGACAGTACCTGGCTATGGCTACACCTTC.

The V call is TRBV28, the J call TRBJ2-1; TRBD2 aligns across 9 bases. Germline lookup yields CDR1 MDHEN and CDR2 SYDVKM. The CDR3 has 15 amino acids. Trimming took 6 bases from V and 7 from J; bases not matched to a gene: 10. The CDR3 DNA reads as TGTGCCAGCAGCCAGGGACTAGCTACGTCTAATGAGCAGTTCTTC. It codes for CASSQGLATSNEQFF.

The genes are TRBV4-1 and TRBJ1-1, with a tentative D call TRBD1 (6 bases). CDR3 size: 17 residues. Between the trimmed V and J ends, which lost 1 base and 0 bases, there was a span of 15 bases. Germline assignment: CDR1 MGHRA and CDR2 YSYEKL. The CDR3 sequence: CASSQGRQEFMNTEAFF. CDR3 DNA: TGCGCCAGCAGCCAAGGCCGACAGGAGTTCATGAACACTGAAGCTTTCTTT.

The chain combines TRBV7-9 with TRBJ2-3; D unclear. CDR3 size: 13 residues. With 5 bases removed from V and 5 bases from J, the gap between germline ends came to 11 bases. CDR1 SEHNR and CDR2 FQNEAQ come from the germline V gene (reference sequence). This CDR3 reads CASSPEMRDTQYF. The CDR3 DNA reads TGTGCCAGCAGCCCGGAAATGAGAGATACGCAGTATTTT.

As for this clone: In the same sample, other DNA sequences code for this CDR3. The V gene is TRBV19, the J gene TRBJ2-7; tentatively, D is TRBD1 (5 bases). Deletions cut 5 bases from V and 1 base from J, with 9 bases between. This CDR3 region has 13 residues. CDR1 is LNHDA and CDR2 is SQIVND in the germline V gene (reference sequence). CDR3 in DNA: TGTGCCAGTAGTCCACAGGTATCCTACGAGCAGTACTTC. This codes for CASSPQVSYEQYF.

V and J are TRBV28 and TRBJ2-7, with D unresolved. Germline V gene lookup returns CDR1 MDHEN and CDR2 SYDVKM. Trimming removed 2 bases from V and 7 bases from J, with 15 bases in between. The CDR3 extends over 14 amino acids. The CDR3 sequence: CASSLKAPVREQYF. The CDR3 DNA is TGTGCCAGCAGTTTAAAGGCACCGGTACGTGAGCAGTACTTC. The full variable domain, completed using reference TRBV28 and TRBJ2-7, is DVKVTQSSRYLVKRTGEKVFLECVQDMDHENMFWYRQDPGLGLRLIYFSYDVKMKEKGDIPEGYSVSREKKERFSLILESASTNQTSMYLCASSLKAPVREQYFGPGTRLTVT.

The V gene is TRBV28, the J gene TRBJ2-7; D is unresolved. The V end lost 5 bases, the J end lost 0 bases, and 11 bases lay between the germline ends. The CDR3 sequence is 14 residues long. The germline CDR1 and CDR2 sequences are MDHEN and SYDVKM. The CDR3 region is CASSAPSGSYEQYF. The DNA for the CDR3 is TGTGCCAGCAGTGCCCCGTCCGGCTCCTACGAGCAGTACTTC.

The gene calls are TRBV2 and TRBJ2-1; D not resolved. CDR3 length: 17 amino acids. The germline CDR1 and CDR2 sequences are SNHLY and FYNNEI. With 2 bases removed from V and 7 bases from J, the gap between germline ends came to 21 bases. The CDR3 DNA is TGTGCCAGCAGTGAACGTCCTGGCGGAAAGAACCGAAATGAGCAGTTCTTC. It yields the protein CASSERPGGKNRNEQFF.

The chain couples TRBV7-2 to TRBJ2-1; TRBD2 matches at 8 bases. The CDR3 has 15 residues. The germline gives CDR1 SGHTA, CDR2 FQGNSA. V dropped 3 bases and J dropped 2; count of bases not matched to a gene: 3. DNA for the CDR3: TGTGCCAGCAGCTTCGTAGCGGGAACCTACAATGAGCAGTTCTTC. Encoded protein: CASSFVAGTYNEQFF.

DNA of the CDR3: TGTGCCAGCAGTTCCAGACAGGGAGGGTACGAGCAGTACTTC. Residues: CASSSRQGGYEQYF. This chain uses TRBV28 with TRBJ2-7; D may match TRBD1 or TRBD2 (7 bases each). The germline V gene encodes CDR1 MDHEN and CDR2 SYDVKM. There are 14 residues in the CDR3. V lost 4 bases, J lost 4 bases, and 14 bases lay in between.

The chain has TRBV2 and TRBJ2-7; no clear D gene. V was cut by 8 bases and J by 3 bases, with 11 bases left in between. CDR3 size: 12 residues. Germline CDR1 and CDR2: SNHLY and FYNNEI. CDR3 sequence reads: CASGKKRYEQYF. The DNA for the CDR3 is TGTGCCAGCGGAAAGAAACGCTACGAGCAGTACTTC.

The chain couples TRBV6-5 to TRBJ2-7, with D unclear. With 2 bases removed from V and 3 bases from J, the gap between germline ends came to 11 bases. The germline gives CDR1 MNHEY, CDR2 SVGAGI. The CDR3 runs to 14 residues. The CDR3 coding sequence is TGTGCCAGCAGTTACGGAGACTCCGACTACGAGCAGTACTTC. Its translation is CASSYGDSDYEQYF.

The V call is TRBV27, the J call TRBJ2-7; 9 bases fit TRBD2. Germline loops: CDR1 MNHEY, CDR2 SMNVEV (reference sequence). Losses at the gene ends were 6 bases for V and 3 bases for J; bases not matched to a gene: 12. The CDR3 spans 16 residues. CDR3 loop: CASSNPPLAGLYEQYF. The CDR3, as DNA: TGTGCCAGCAGCAACCCCCCGCTAGCGGGACTCTACGAGCAGTACTTC.

The chain combines TRBV13 with TRBJ1-2; TRBD1 is a possible D gene (6 bases). Germline values: CDR1 PRHDT, CDR2 FYEKMQ (reference sequence). Trimming stripped 3 bases from V and 4 bases from J, with 15 bases between. The CDR3 totals 15 residues. CDR3 protein: CASSLPGGPLYGYTF. The CDR3 DNA reads as TGTGCCAGCAGCTTGCCGGGGGGGCCCCTCTATGGCTACACCTTC.

V usage is TRBV4-3 and J usage is TRBJ2-1, with TRBD1 identical over 8 bases. V dropped 3 bases and J dropped 0; count of bases not matched to a gene: 4. CDR1 is LGHNA, CDR2 YSLEER, per germline. The CDR3 length is 16 residues. The CDR3 spells CASSQTDRASYNEQFF. CDR3 nucleotides: TGCGCCAGCAGCCAGACGGACAGGGCCTCCTACAATGAGCAGTTCTTC.

The J gene is TRBJ2-5, the V gene TRBV28; D not resolved. V lost 4 bases to trimming and J lost 5 bases, with 17 bases between them. CDR3 length: 15 amino acids. Germline V gene sequence: CDR1 MDHEN, CDR2 SYDVKM. In nucleotides, the CDR3 is TGTGCCAGCAGTTCGATCGGCAAAATGGGGGAGACCCAGTACTTC. This translates into CASSSIGKMGETQYF.

This clone has a single count. V and J are TRBV5-6 and TRBJ2-3; 8 bases match TRBD1. The CDR3 sequence is 18 residues long. The ends lost 0 bases at V and 6 bases at J; junction bases unmatched: 15. Germline loops: CDR1 SGHDT, CDR2 YYEEEE. DNA of the CDR3: TGTGCCAGCAGCTTGGGGGCCGGGACAGGTGAATTCATTGATACGCAGTATTTT. Amino acids: CASSLGAGTGEFIDTQYF.

This clone was recorded once. This chain links TRBV15 with TRBJ1-1, with D maybe TRBD1 (6 bases). Per germline, CDR1 LNHNV and CDR2 YYDKDF (reference sequence). V lost 5 bases to trimming and J lost 1 base, with 17 bases between them. This CDR3 has 16 amino acids. CDR3 sequence: CATSRNREAWNTEAFF. CDR3 sequence (DNA): TGTGCCACCAGCCGTAACAGGGAGGCCTGGAACACTGAAGCTTTCTTT.

The chain employs TRBV7-7 and TRBJ2-5; possible D gene TRBD1, 6 bases. Germline CDR1 SSHAT, CDR2 FNYEAQ (reference sequence). This CDR3 contains 13 residues. Trimming took off 5 bases at V and 4 bases at J, with 11 bases between the two ends. In DNA, the CDR3 is TGTGCCAGCAGCCACAGGGTTGGAGAGACCCAGTACTTC. Amino acids: CASSHRVGETQYF.

About this clone: At the DNA level, this CDR3 is encoded by other sequences in the same sample as well. This chain joins TRBV6-5 and TRBJ2-7; D gene uncertain. The V gene lost 0 bases and the J gene lost 3 bases, with 6 bases spanning the gap. Germline lookup yields CDR1 MNHEY and CDR2 SVGAGI. The CDR3 length is 13 residues. CDR3 in amino acids: CASSYSGYYEQYF. The CDR3 DNA reads as TGTGCCAGCAGTTACTCAGGTTACTACGAGCAGTACTTC.